A selection of T cell receptor beta chains follows, all from one sample in a study of identical twins. A single record per CDR3 protein comes from TCRdb applying MiXCR to the 5' RACE reads. Altogether 450,000 to 650,000 distinct CDR3 sequences are present, about 15% being singletons, with the ten largest covering less than 0.5%. Another study also made use of these data, one on yellow fever vaccine responses in identical twins.

Sequenced sample: CD4+ T cells sorted from blood. The receptors originated from a woman aged 18-35 years in good health. CDR3s include the opening cysteine and the closing phenylalanine or tryptophan. The D gene is left open where the match is weak. Rows give clone size only sometimes, using once, few, many, or a class for an expanded clone.

CDR3 DNA: TGTGCCAGCTCACCCCTAACGGGGGCAACAGATACGCAGTATTTT; CDR3 protein: CASSPLTGATDTQYF; J gene: TRBJ2-3; V gene: TRBV18; clone size: -; D gene: -
CDR3 DNA: TGCGCCAGCTTCGCGGGGGGATTGGGGAATGAGCAGTTCTTC; CDR3 protein: CASFAGGLGNEQFF; J gene: TRBJ2-1; V gene: TRBV5-1; clone size: few; D gene: TRBD2
CDR3 DNA: TGTGCCACCAGTCCCCGGGGGGGCCTCTACAATGAGCAGTTCTTC; CDR3 protein: CATSPRGGLYNEQFF; J gene: TRBJ2-1; V gene: TRBV24-1; clone size: few; D gene: TRBD2
CDR3 DNA: TGTGCCAGCAGTTTATCCTATACTAGGGGCACCGGGGAGCTGTTTTTT; CDR3 protein: CASSLSYTRGTGELFF; J gene: TRBJ2-2; V gene: TRBV27; clone size: -; D gene: -
CDR3 DNA: TGCAGTGCTAGAGATTTGAGGGGAATCGACACTGAAGCTTTCTTT; CDR3 protein: CSARDLRGIDTEAFF; J gene: TRBJ1-1; V gene: TRBV20-1; clone size: few; D gene: -
CDR3 DNA: TGCGCCAGCAGCCAAGACCTAGCGGGGCAACCCACAGATACGCAGTATTTT; CDR3 protein: CASSQDLAGQPTDTQYF; J gene: TRBJ2-3; V gene: TRBV4-1; clone size: once; D gene: TRBD2
CDR3 DNA: TGCGCCAGCAGCACCGGGACTGGTTCCTACAATGAGCAGTTCTTC; CDR3 protein: CASSTGTGSYNEQFF; J gene: TRBJ2-1; V gene: TRBV5-1; clone size: many; D gene: -
CDR3 DNA: TGTGCCAGCAGCTCGGGACTTAATGAAAAACTGTTTTTT; CDR3 protein: CASSSGLNEKLFF; J gene: TRBJ1-4; V gene: TRBV11-2; clone size: -; D gene: -
CDR3 DNA: TGCGCCAGCAGCGAAGTTCCAGAGACCCAGTACTTC; CDR3 protein: CASSEVPETQYF; J gene: TRBJ2-5; V gene: TRBV5-1; clone size: -; D gene: -
CDR3 DNA: TGCAGTGCTCCCCAGGGAAGTGGCAATCAGCCCCAGCATTTT; CDR3 protein: CSAPQGSGNQPQHF; J gene: TRBJ1-5; V gene: TRBV20-1; clone size: -; D gene: -
CDR3 DNA: TGTGCCAGCAGCTTGCGAGGGGTCCTGAACACTGAAGCTTTCTTT; CDR3 protein: CASSLRGVLNTEAFF; J gene: TRBJ1-1; V gene: TRBV5-5; clone size: -; D gene: -
CDR3 DNA: TGTGCCAGCAGTTTTCACAGGGTCTCAGAGGCCAACGTCCTGACTTTC; CDR3 protein: CASSFHRVSEANVLTF; J gene: TRBJ2-6; V gene: TRBV12-3/TRBV12-4; clone size: -; D gene: -
CDR3 DNA: TGTGCCAGCAGTGAAAGGCCAACAGCGGGGGCCACAGATACGCAGTATTTT; CDR3 protein: CASSERPTAGATDTQYF; J gene: TRBJ2-3; V gene: TRBV6-1; clone size: -; D gene: TRBD2
CDR3 DNA: TGTGCCAGCAGTTTCATGACAGGGATTAGGAATGAGCAGTTCTTC; CDR3 protein: CASSFMTGIRNEQFF; J gene: TRBJ2-1; V gene: TRBV27; clone size: few; D gene: TRBD1
CDR3 DNA: TGTGCCATCACACCGGGAGCGGGCACCGGGGAGCTGTTTTTT; CDR3 protein: CAITPGAGTGELFF; J gene: TRBJ2-2; V gene: TRBV10-3; clone size: few; D gene: -
CDR3 DNA: TGTGCCAGCAGCAGACGGACCGAGACCGGGGAGCTGTTTTTT; CDR3 protein: CASSRRTETGELFF; J gene: TRBJ2-2; V gene: TRBV11-1; clone size: -; D gene: -
CDR3 DNA: TGCGCCAGCAGCCAAGAGCCGGGACAGGGGTACACCGGGGAGCTGTTTTTT; CDR3 protein: CASSQEPGQGYTGELFF; J gene: TRBJ2-2; V gene: TRBV4-1; clone size: -; D gene: TRBD1
CDR3 DNA: TGCGCCAGCAGTGAGATTGTAGCAGGCAGCGGACGGGATACGCAGTATTTT; CDR3 protein: CASSEIVAGSGRDTQYF; J gene: TRBJ2-3; V gene: TRBV10-1; clone size: -; D gene: -
CDR3 DNA: TGTGCCAGCAGACAGACAGCTGAAGCTTTCTTT; CDR3 protein: CASRQTAEAFF; J gene: TRBJ1-1; V gene: TRBV3-1; clone size: -; D gene: -
CDR3 DNA: TGTGCCATCAGTGATGGGGGACTCCAAGATACGCAGTATTTT; CDR3 protein: CAISDGGLQDTQYF; J gene: TRBJ2-3; V gene: TRBV10-3; clone size: few; D gene: -
CDR3 DNA: TGTGCCAGCAGCCCAAAAGCCCAAAGCCCTTACAATGAGCAGTTCTTC; CDR3 protein: CASSPKAQSPYNEQFF; J gene: TRBJ2-1; V gene: TRBV3-1; clone size: -; D gene: -
CDR3 DNA: TGCAGTGTCCTACCCCAAGAGACCCAGTACTTC; CDR3 protein: CSVLPQETQYF; J gene: TRBJ2-5; V gene: TRBV20-1; clone size: few; D gene: -
CDR3 DNA: TGTGCCAGCTCACAAGGCGGCTTCGGCGACGAGCAGTACTTC; CDR3 protein: CASSQGGFGDEQYF; J gene: TRBJ2-7; V gene: TRBV18; clone size: -; D gene: -
CDR3 DNA: TGCAGCCCAACAACTAGTCATGAGCAGTTCTTC; CDR3 protein: CSPTTSHEQFF; J gene: TRBJ2-1; V gene: TRBV20-1; clone size: -; D gene: -
CDR3 DNA: TGTGCCAGCAGCCAACCCCAGAGTAATTCACCCCTCCACTTT; CDR3 protein: CASSQPQSNSPLHF; J gene: TRBJ1-6; V gene: TRBV3-1; clone size: few; D gene: -
CDR3 DNA: TGTGCCAGCAGCTGGACAGGGGCAGAGCAAGAGACCCAGTACTTC; CDR3 protein: CASSWTGAEQETQYF; J gene: TRBJ2-5; V gene: TRBV7-3; clone size: -; D gene: TRBD1
CDR3 DNA: TGTGCCACCAGTGACCGCATGGACAGGGGGCGGTTAGAGACCCAGTACTTC; CDR3 protein: CATSDRMDRGRLETQYF; J gene: TRBJ2-5; V gene: TRBV24-1; clone size: few; D gene: TRBD1
CDR3 DNA: TGTGCCAGCAGTACGGGACTAGTTCTCGATGAGCAGTTCTTC; CDR3 protein: CASSTGLVLDEQFF; J gene: TRBJ2-1; V gene: TRBV6-1; clone size: -; D gene: TRBD2
CDR3 DNA: TGCAGTGCTACGTTGGGAGGTCCGCAAGAGACCCAGTACTTC; CDR3 protein: CSATLGGPQETQYF; J gene: TRBJ2-5; V gene: TRBV20-1; clone size: -; D gene: -
CDR3 DNA: TGCGCCAGCAGCTTGGAGGGGGCTGGGGATTCACCCCTCCACTTT; CDR3 protein: CASSLEGAGDSPLHF; J gene: TRBJ1-6; V gene: TRBV5-1; clone size: -; D gene: TRBD1
CDR3 DNA: TGTGCCAGTAGTATAGTAGGAGCAATCTCGGGAGATACGCAGTATTTT; CDR3 protein: CASSIVGAISGDTQYF; J gene: TRBJ2-3; V gene: TRBV19; clone size: -; D gene: -
CDR3 DNA: TGTGCCAGCAGACCCTTACGGGAGGGACTAGCGGGGAACCCAAGGAGGACAGATACGCAGTATTTT; CDR3 protein: CASRPLREGLAGNPRRTDTQYF; J gene: TRBJ2-3; V gene: TRBV6-2/TRBV6-3; clone size: -; D gene: TRBD2
CDR3 DNA: TGCGCCAGCAGCTCCGGGACCAACTATAAGCAAGAGACCCAGTACTTC; CDR3 protein: CASSSGTNYKQETQYF; J gene: TRBJ2-5; V gene: TRBV5-1; clone size: few; D gene: -
CDR3 DNA: TGTGCCAGCAAACCTCAAGGAAGATACGAGCAGTACTTC; CDR3 protein: CASKPQGRYEQYF; J gene: TRBJ2-7; V gene: TRBV28; clone size: few; D gene: -
CDR3 DNA: TGTGCCACCAGTGATTTTCTAGCGGGGGGGCCCGAGACCCAGTACTTC; CDR3 protein: CATSDFLAGGPETQYF; J gene: TRBJ2-5; V gene: TRBV24-1; clone size: -; D gene: TRBD2
CDR3 DNA: TGTGCCACCAGCCCCGGAGGGGCAGGCCGAGATACGCAGTATTTT; CDR3 protein: CATSPGGAGRDTQYF; J gene: TRBJ2-3; V gene: TRBV24-1; clone size: few; D gene: -
CDR3 DNA: TGTGCCAGCAGGCGGGGTGTGGATACGCAGTATTTT; CDR3 protein: CASRRGVDTQYF; J gene: TRBJ2-3; V gene: TRBV11-2; clone size: many; D gene: -
CDR3 DNA: TGCAGTGCTACCATACAGGGAGACGTCTCCAATGAGCAGTTCTTC; CDR3 protein: CSATIQGDVSNEQFF; J gene: TRBJ2-1; V gene: TRBV20-1; clone size: few; D gene: -
CDR3 DNA: TGTGCCAGCAGTGGGAGGAAGATTCGATATAATTCACCCCTCCACTTT; CDR3 protein: CASSGRKIRYNSPLHF; J gene: TRBJ1-6; V gene: TRBV12-3/TRBV12-4; clone size: few; D gene: -
CDR3 DNA: TGTGCCAGCAGTACCCGGACCCATGTCCCCTACGAGCAGTACTTC; CDR3 protein: CASSTRTHVPYEQYF; J gene: TRBJ2-7; V gene: TRBV27; clone size: -; D gene: -
CDR3 DNA: TGTGCCAGCAGTAGAACAGGGGGTCTTTCTGGAAACACCATATATTTT; CDR3 protein: CASSRTGGLSGNTIYF; J gene: TRBJ1-3; V gene: TRBV12-3/TRBV12-4; clone size: many; D gene: TRBD1
CDR3 DNA: TGCGCCAGCAGCAGTCGGGACTTTCTGACAGATACGCAGTATTTT; CDR3 protein: CASSSRDFLTDTQYF; J gene: TRBJ2-3; V gene: TRBV5-1; clone size: many; D gene: -
CDR3 DNA: TGTGCCAGCAGCTTAACGGGCGGGACCACGCCCTACGAGCAGTACTTC; CDR3 protein: CASSLTGGTTPYEQYF; J gene: TRBJ2-7; V gene: TRBV7-3; clone size: -; D gene: -
CDR3 DNA: TGCAGTGCTCCAGAGACAGGGAGGACTGAAGCTTTCTTT; CDR3 protein: CSAPETGRTEAFF; J gene: TRBJ1-1; V gene: TRBV20-1; clone size: many; D gene: TRBD1
CDR3 DNA: TGTGCCAGCAGCCAACCTAGCGGAACTAGCACAGATACGCAGTATTTT; CDR3 protein: CASSQPSGTSTDTQYF; J gene: TRBJ2-3; V gene: TRBV3-1; clone size: -; D gene: TRBD2
CDR3 DNA: TGTGCCAGCAGCCCTCGGGGGGGCGGGGATGAGCAGTTCTTC; CDR3 protein: CASSPRGGGDEQFF; J gene: TRBJ2-1; V gene: TRBV11-2; clone size: -; D gene: TRBD2
CDR3 DNA: TGTGCCAGCAGTTTAGATGGGACAGGGGCCTCAGATACGCAGTATTTT; CDR3 protein: CASSLDGTGASDTQYF; J gene: TRBJ2-3; V gene: TRBV27; clone size: few; D gene: TRBD1
CDR3 DNA: TGCGCCAGCAGCCCGCGGACAGGGAGCACCGGGGAGCTGTTTTTT; CDR3 protein: CASSPRTGSTGELFF; J gene: TRBJ2-2; V gene: TRBV5-1; clone size: -; D gene: TRBD1
CDR3 DNA: TGTGCCAGCAGTCAGCGGACAGTCGTGAACACTGAAGCTTTCTTT; CDR3 protein: CASSQRTVVNTEAFF; J gene: TRBJ1-1; V gene: TRBV12-3/TRBV12-4; clone size: few; D gene: -
CDR3 DNA: TGCAGTGCTAGCTTGACAGGGGTTTGGAACACTGAAGCTTTCTTT; CDR3 protein: CSASLTGVWNTEAFF; J gene: TRBJ1-1; V gene: TRBV20-1; clone size: -; D gene: TRBD1
CDR3 DNA: TGTGCCAGCAGTTACCAGGGGAGCGGAGCTTTCTTT; CDR3 protein: CASSYQGSGAFF; J gene: TRBJ1-1; V gene: TRBV12-3/TRBV12-4; clone size: few; D gene: -
CDR3 DNA: TGTGCCAGCAGTTTAATGGGCTATCAGTCTTACGAGCAGTACTTC; CDR3 protein: CASSLMGYQSYEQYF; J gene: TRBJ2-7; V gene: TRBV28; clone size: few; D gene: -
CDR3 DNA: TGTGCCACCACAGGGGGAAACACCATATATTTT; CDR3 protein: CATTGGNTIYF; J gene: TRBJ1-3; V gene: TRBV10-3; clone size: few; D gene: -
CDR3 DNA: TGTGCCAGCAGCTTTAGCGGGGGAGAGTCCTACAATGAGCAGTTCTTC; CDR3 protein: CASSFSGGESYNEQFF; J gene: TRBJ2-1; V gene: TRBV7-8; clone size: -; D gene: TRBD2
CDR3 DNA: TGTGCCAGCACTACCGGCGGGGTATCTTCCACAGATACGCAGTATTTT; CDR3 protein: CASTTGGVSSTDTQYF; J gene: TRBJ2-3; V gene: TRBV6-1; clone size: few; D gene: -
CDR3 DNA: TGCGCCAGCAGCTGGACAGGGAGTGATTACAATGAGCAGTTCTTC; CDR3 protein: CASSWTGSDYNEQFF; J gene: TRBJ2-1; V gene: TRBV5-1; clone size: once; D gene: TRBD1
CDR3 DNA: TGTGCCAGCAGCTTCAGGACTAGCGGGAGTTCGAACAATGAGCAGTTCTTC; CDR3 protein: CASSFRTSGSSNNEQFF; J gene: TRBJ2-1; V gene: TRBV5-6; clone size: few; D gene: TRBD2
CDR3 DNA: TGCGCCAGCAGCCCAAGATACGGAAATGAGCAGTTCTTC; CDR3 protein: CASSPRYGNEQFF; J gene: TRBJ2-1; V gene: TRBV4-1; clone size: few; D gene: -
CDR3 DNA: TGTGCCAGCAGCTTAGCAATAATTGGAGAAAAACTGTTTTTT; CDR3 protein: CASSLAIIGEKLFF; J gene: TRBJ1-4; V gene: TRBV7-8; clone size: few; D gene: -